This T cell receptor beta chain was obtained from a study of cytomegalovirus exposure and HLA in healthy donors. Primers for the PCR totalled 60 Vbeta and 13 Jbeta. Data came from immunoSEQ multiplex PCR; TCRdb stores just in-frame clones and leaves some out. The sample has under 200,000 clones; 80% to 90% are singletons. Points from the study as a whole: A further, later analysis showed that HLA-associated TCR beta chains (compared with equally common others) were more clonally expanded. The study put under 200 TCR beta chains on its list as cytomegalovirus-associated.

Trimming took 10 bases from V and 0 from J, leaving 18 bases between them. CDR1 is SEHNR and CDR2 is FQNEAQ in the germline V gene (reference sequence). This CDR3 has 15 residues. Concerning this clone itself: Its antigen is as yet unknown.

The chain combines TRBV7-9 with TRBJ1-1; TRBD1 might be the D (5 bases). Sequencing was done on a sample of PBMCs. The origin of this receptor is a man in his fifties in good health and CMV-seropositive. CDR3 region: CAIIPGGTLNTEAFF. The CDR3 bases are TGTGCCATCATCCCGGGGGGGACCTTGAACACTGAAGCTTTCTTT.